This TCR beta chain was sequenced in a study of blood T cell repertoires in COVID-19. Germline V lookup: CDR1 SNHLY, CDR2 FYNNEI. CDR3 length: 13 amino acids. The V segment lost 5 bases and the J segment 10 bases; nucleotides outside the gene matches: 9. Profiling relied on immunoSEQ multiplex PCR, and the TCRdb table lists in-frame clones only, not all of them. The repertoire holds over 120,000 clones, over 65% seen once, with less than 7.5% in the top ten. The source of this sequence is a woman between 50 and 59 years old who had recovered from COVID-19. Source material: PBMCs or T cells enriched from blood (not recorded which). The rearrangement joins TRBV2 to TRBJ1-1, with 8 bases identical to TRBD1. The CDR3, as DNA: TGTGCCAGCAGTTACACAGGGGGGACCGTAGCTTTCTTT. It yields the protein CASSYTGGTVAFF.